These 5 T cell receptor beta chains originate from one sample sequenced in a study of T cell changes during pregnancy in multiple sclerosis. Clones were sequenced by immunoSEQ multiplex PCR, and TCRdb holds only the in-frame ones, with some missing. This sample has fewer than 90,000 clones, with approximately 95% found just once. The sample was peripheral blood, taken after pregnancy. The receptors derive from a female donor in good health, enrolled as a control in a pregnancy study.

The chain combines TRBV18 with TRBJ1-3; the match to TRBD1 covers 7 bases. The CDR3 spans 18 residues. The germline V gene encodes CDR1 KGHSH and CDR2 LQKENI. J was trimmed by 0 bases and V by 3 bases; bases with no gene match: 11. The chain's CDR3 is CASSPGLPGTDSGNTIYF. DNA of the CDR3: TGTGCCAGCTCACCCGGGCTACCCGGGACAGACTCTGGAAACACCATATATTTT.

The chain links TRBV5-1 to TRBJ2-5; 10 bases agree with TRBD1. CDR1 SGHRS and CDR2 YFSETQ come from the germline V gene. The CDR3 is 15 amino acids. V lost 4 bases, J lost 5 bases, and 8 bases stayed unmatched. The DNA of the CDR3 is TGCGCCAGCAGCCTGACAGGGGGCTCTTGGGAGACCCAGTACTTC. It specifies CASSLTGGSWETQYF.

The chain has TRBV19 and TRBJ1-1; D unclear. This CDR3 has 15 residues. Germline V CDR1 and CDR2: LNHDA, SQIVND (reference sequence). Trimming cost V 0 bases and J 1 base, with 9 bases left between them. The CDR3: CASSIEPAANTEAFF. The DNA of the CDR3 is TGTGCCAGTAGTATAGAGCCAGCGGCGAACACTGAAGCTTTCTTT.

The CDR3 protein is CASSLSGTPIYLPEKLFF. The DNA for the CDR3 is TGTGCCAGCAGTTTATCCGGGACACCTATCTATCTCCCGGAAAAACTGTTTTTT. The rearrangement links TRBV28 to TRBJ1-4; D is perhaps TRBD1 (6 bases). The CDR3 is 18 amino acids. Trimming removed 1 base at V and 8 bases at J, with 23 bases between. CDR1 is MDHEN and CDR2 is SYDVKM in the germline V gene. Using reference TRBV28 and TRBJ1-4 for the parts outside the CDR3, the full variable domain is DVKVTQSSRYLVKRTGEKVFLECVQDMDHENMFWYRQDPGLGLRLIYFSYDVKMKEKGDIPEGYSVSREKKERFSLILESASTNQTSMYLCASSLSGTPIYLPEKLFFGSGTQLSVL.

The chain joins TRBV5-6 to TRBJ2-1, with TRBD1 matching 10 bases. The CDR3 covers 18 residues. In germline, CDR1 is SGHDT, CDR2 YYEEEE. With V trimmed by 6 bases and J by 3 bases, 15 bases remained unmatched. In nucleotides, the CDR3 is TGTGCCAGCACTCTGGGACAGGGGAGGGGTAAGGGCTACAATGAGCAGTTCTTC. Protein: CASTLGQGRGKGYNEQFF.